This TCR beta chain comes out of a study of T cells in Graves' hyperthyroidism and ophthalmopathy. Study results and caveats: Classification by a 13 V-J model distinguished ophthalmopathy from stable hyperthyroidism.

There were TCR beta CDR3 regions amplified from RNA transcripts. A first-round RT-PCR of the TCR CDR3 used the HTBI primer set. TCRdb analysed the multiplex PCR reads with MiXCR anew, one entry per CDR3 protein. The sample gives about 320,000 distinct CDR3 sequences, roughly 15% of which show up once; approximately 33% is in the top ten. The study excluded patients with uncontrolled infection, other autoimmune disease, pregnancy or lactation. V was cut by 5 bases and J by 7 bases, with 14 bases left in between. Germline CDR1 SGHVS, CDR2 FQNEAQ. CDR3 length: 13 residues. Notes on this clonotype: Its antigen is not known.

The V call is TRBV7-8, the J call TRBJ1-1; no firm D call. The sequenced material came from blood. This clonotype was sampled from a man aged 30 to 39 with Graves' hyperthyroidism. CDR3 coding DNA: TGTGCCAGCAGCCTCTTCTCGGTTAATGAAGCTTTCTTT. Its protein is CASSLFSVNEAFF.